The 5 T cell receptor beta chains given below trace back to one sample, sequenced in a study of blood T cell repertoires in COVID-19. This table comes from immunoSEQ multiplex PCR, and its TCRdb copy is limited to in-frame clones, with some not included. The sample lists 190,000 or so clones, around 87% seen once, with 0.88% in the top ten. Sequenced input: peripheral blood. Every receptor here comes from a woman aged 18 to 35 who had recovered from COVID-19.

The chain employs TRBV24-1 and TRBJ1-3; D call uncertain. Germline-derived CDR1 and CDR2 are KGHDR and SFDVKD. The CDR3 length is 18 residues. The V end was cut by 3 bases, the J end by 0 bases, with 17 bases between. The CDR3 DNA follows: TGTGCCACCAGTGATAATGGGCCAGCCGGGATCTCTGGAAACACCATATATTTT. Translating gives CATSDNGPAGISGNTIYF.

V and J are TRBV2 and TRBJ2-3, with TRBD2 matching 12 bases. J was trimmed by 0 bases and V by 1 base; bases with no gene match: 8. Germline CDR1 reads SNHLY; CDR2 reads FYNNEI. CDR3 length: 19 amino acids. CDR3 protein: CASSEGGATSGGSTDTQYF. For the CDR3, the DNA is TGTGCCAGCAGTGAAGGAGGGGCGACTAGCGGGGGAAGCACAGATACGCAGTATTTT.

The chain uses TRBV6-5 and TRBJ2-7, with D perhaps matching TRBD2 (6 bases). This CDR3 is 13 amino acids long. The V gene's germline CDR1 is MNHEY and CDR2 SVGAGI. With 2 bases removed from V and 2 bases from J, the gap between germline ends came to 7 bases. Here the CDR3 reads CASSYGGTYEQYF. The DNA for the CDR3 is TGTGCCAGCAGTTACGGCGGGACCTACGAGCAGTACTTC.

The chain combines TRBV24-1 with TRBJ2-3, with 9 bases fitting TRBD2. V lost 2 bases and J lost 0; bases outside the gene matches: 8. The CDR3 consists of 18 residues. The germline CDR1 and CDR2 sequences are KGHDR and SFDVKD. The CDR3 nucleotides read TGTGCCACCAGTGATTCACGTAGCGGGGGAAGAAGCACAGATACGCAGTATTTT. Its protein product is CATSDSRSGGRSTDTQYF.

Only one count was recorded for this clone. The chain carries TRBV10-3 and TRBJ1-5, with no clear D. This CDR3 spans 14 amino acids. Trimming left V 4 bases short and J 1 base short, with 8 bases between. CDR1 ENHRY and CDR2 SYGVKD come from the germline V gene. Here the CDR3 DNA reads TGTGCCATCAGTGGAAGTCAGAGCAATCAGCCCCAGCATTTT. Translated: CAISGSQSNQPQHF.